This T cell receptor beta chain is from a study of identical twins listed by TCRdb under 2016. Describing the broader study: To test whether fetal clonotypes persist, the study used deep sequencing on TCR alpha and beta repertoires from monozygotic twins, unrelated adults of various ages, and cord blood. To rule out contamination, the twin experiments were replicated at different times with different library preparation protocols. What the research found in general, with its limitations: Because the same donors could not be followed over many years, the conclusions depended on cross-sectional statistical analysis. Recombination models systematically underestimated out-of-frame TCR alpha sharing in monozygotic twins but agreed with sharing between unrelated individuals. Compared with coincidental sharing between unrelated individuals, an excess of low generation-probability sequences was observed among out-of-frame TCR alpha sequences shared between twins. Excess twin sharing in beta out-of-frame sequences was weaker because fewer shared sequences lowered the signal-to-noise ratio. Zero-insertion analyses could be partly confounded by invariant T cells such as MAIT and iNKT, although diverse VJ usage argued against such confounding for most clonotypes. Fewer insertions were carried by abundant cord blood beta clonotypes; a weaker similar trend was observed in young adult naive repertoires, while no such trend was observed in memory repertoires.

This clonotype was picked up a small number of times. Its binding antigen is unknown. Base qualities were left out, and no much larger clone turns up one base away. From the cysteine through the phenylalanine, the CDR3 covers 14 amino acids. The kept DNA is CDR3 alone, 42 bases in frame from the first base. The germline V gene supplies CDR1 SQVTM and CDR2 ANQGSEA. The V end loses 0 bases and the J end loses 5 bases, and a stretch of 11 bases separates them. Libraries came from 5' RACE. Sequencing was carried out with an Illumina HiSeq 2000. Template switching added a universal primer binding site, and the final cDNA carried a unique molecular identifier that allowed TCR cDNA molecules to be counted accurately. Specific primers in the conserved constant-segment region were used to synthesize first-strand cDNA for the TCR alpha and beta chains. To control for contamination, every cDNA library carried two barcodes: a SMART-Mk sample barcode plus Illumina barcodes. TruSeq adapter sequences and Illumina sample barcodes were added in two successive PCR steps. TCR alpha and beta cDNA libraries were sequenced on the Illumina HiSeq platform with custom primers. Regarding the original processing steps: MiGEC processed the raw reads to extract unique molecular identifiers, while MiXCR was used to determine the CDR3 positions. Recombination models were inferred per individual with the repgenHMM and IGoR tools using an EM algorithm. Shared clonotypes were analyzed with the tcR package in R, and sharing was normalized by the product of cloneset sizes. To study raw recombination without the effects of thymic and clonal selection, out-of-frame nonproductive sequences were analyzed. TCRdb reran the public reads through fastp at Q25 and MiXCR, keeping productive beta chains. Every distinct CDR3 protein forms one entry, paired with its most common genes and DNA. For this entry, the V and J calls and clone size follow TCRdb and not the study's own pipeline. The sample table contains roughly 1.6 million distinct CDR3 sequences; only one count was recorded for less than 40% of them. The ten largest clonotypes hold around 0.25% of the sample.

Every donor was a healthy Caucasian. The chain employs TRBV29-1 and TRBJ1-5; no D gene can be assigned with confidence. The TCR comes from a newborn girl in good health. Sequenced input: cord blood. The CDR3: CSVEEDTAHQPQHF. The nucleotides read TGCAGCGTTGAAGAAGACACAGCCCATCAGCCCCAGCATTTT.